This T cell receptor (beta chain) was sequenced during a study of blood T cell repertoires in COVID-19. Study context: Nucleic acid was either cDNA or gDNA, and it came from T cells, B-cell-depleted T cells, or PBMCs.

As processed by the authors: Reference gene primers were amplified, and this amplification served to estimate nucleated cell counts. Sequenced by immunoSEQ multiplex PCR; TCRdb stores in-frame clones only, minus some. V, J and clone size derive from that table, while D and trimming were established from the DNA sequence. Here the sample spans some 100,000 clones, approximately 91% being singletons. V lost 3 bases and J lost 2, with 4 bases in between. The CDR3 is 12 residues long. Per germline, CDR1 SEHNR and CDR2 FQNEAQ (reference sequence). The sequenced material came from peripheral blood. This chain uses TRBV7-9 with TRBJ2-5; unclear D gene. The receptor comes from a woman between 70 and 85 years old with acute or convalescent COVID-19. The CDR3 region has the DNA TGTGCCAGCAGCTTGTTACAAGAGACCCAGTACTTC. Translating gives CASSLLQETQYF.